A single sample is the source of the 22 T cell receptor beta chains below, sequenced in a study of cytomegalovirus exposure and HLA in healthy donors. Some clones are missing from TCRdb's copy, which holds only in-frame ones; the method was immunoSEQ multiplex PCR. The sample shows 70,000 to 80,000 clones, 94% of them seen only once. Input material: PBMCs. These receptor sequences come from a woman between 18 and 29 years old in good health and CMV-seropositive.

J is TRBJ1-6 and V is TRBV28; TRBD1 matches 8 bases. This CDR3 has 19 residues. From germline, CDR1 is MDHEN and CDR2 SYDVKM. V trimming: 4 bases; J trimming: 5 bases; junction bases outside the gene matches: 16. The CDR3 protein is CASSSWGTGTTPNNSPLHF. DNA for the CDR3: TGTGCCAGCAGTTCATGGGGGACAGGAACGACTCCGAATAATTCACCCCTCCACTTT.

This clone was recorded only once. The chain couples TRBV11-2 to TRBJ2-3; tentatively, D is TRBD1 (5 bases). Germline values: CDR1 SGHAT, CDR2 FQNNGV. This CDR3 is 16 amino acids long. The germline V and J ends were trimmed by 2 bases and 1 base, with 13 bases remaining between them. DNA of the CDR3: TGTGCCAGCAGCTTATCCTCAGGGTTCGGCACAGATACGCAGTATTTT. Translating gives CASSLSSGFGTDTQYF.

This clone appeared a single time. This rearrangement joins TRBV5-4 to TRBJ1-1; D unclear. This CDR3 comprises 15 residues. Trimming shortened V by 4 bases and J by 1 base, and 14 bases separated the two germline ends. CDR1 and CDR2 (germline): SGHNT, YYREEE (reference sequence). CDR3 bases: TGTGCCAGCAGCCAGCGATCTCAGACGAACACTGAAGCTTTCTTT. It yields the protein CASSQRSQTNTEAFF. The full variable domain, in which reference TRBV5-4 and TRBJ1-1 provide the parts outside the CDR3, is ETGVTQSPTHLIKTRGQQVTLRCSSQSGHNTVSWYQQALGQGPQFIFQYYREEENGRGNFPPRFSGLQFPNYSSELNVNALELDDSALYLCASSQRSQTNTEAFFGQGTRLTVV.

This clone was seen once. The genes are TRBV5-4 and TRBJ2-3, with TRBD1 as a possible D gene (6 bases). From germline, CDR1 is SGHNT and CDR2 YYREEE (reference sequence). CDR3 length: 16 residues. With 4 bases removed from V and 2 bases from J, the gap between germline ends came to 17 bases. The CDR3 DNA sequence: TGTGCCAGCAGCAATTATGGACAGCGGTACACAGATACGCAGTATTTT. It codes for CASSNYGQRYTDTQYF.

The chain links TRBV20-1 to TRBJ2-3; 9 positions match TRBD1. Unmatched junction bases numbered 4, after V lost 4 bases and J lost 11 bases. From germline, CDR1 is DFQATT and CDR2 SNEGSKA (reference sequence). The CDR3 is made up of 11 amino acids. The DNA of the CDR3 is TGCAGTGCTATCACGACAGGGGGGCAGTATTTT. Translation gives CSAITTGGQYF.

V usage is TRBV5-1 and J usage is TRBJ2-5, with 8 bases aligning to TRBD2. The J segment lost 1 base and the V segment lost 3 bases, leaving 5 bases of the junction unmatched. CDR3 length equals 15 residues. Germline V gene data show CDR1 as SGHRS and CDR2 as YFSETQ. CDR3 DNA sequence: TGCGCCAGCAGCTATCGTACTAGCGGCCAAGAGACCCAGTACTTC. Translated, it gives CASSYRTSGQETQYF.

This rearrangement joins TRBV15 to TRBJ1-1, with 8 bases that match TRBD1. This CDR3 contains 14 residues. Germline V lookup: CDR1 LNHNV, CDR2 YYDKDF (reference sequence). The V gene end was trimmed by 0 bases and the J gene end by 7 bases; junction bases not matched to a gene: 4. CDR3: CATSRDSGQGEAFF. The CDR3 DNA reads TGTGCCACCAGCAGAGATTCCGGACAGGGTGAAGCTTTCTTT.

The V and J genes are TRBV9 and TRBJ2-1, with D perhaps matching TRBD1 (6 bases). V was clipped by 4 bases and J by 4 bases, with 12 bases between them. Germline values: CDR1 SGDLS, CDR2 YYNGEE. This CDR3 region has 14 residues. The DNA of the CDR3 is TGTGCCAGCAGCCCAAGGACAGAATACAATGAGCAGTTCTTC. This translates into CASSPRTEYNEQFF.

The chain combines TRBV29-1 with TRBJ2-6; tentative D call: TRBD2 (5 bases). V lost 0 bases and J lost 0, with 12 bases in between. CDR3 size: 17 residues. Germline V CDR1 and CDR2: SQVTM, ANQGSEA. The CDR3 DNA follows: TGCAGCGTTGAAGATCCAAGGGAGAGCTCTGGGGCCAACGTCCTGACTTTC. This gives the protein CSVEDPRESSGANVLTF. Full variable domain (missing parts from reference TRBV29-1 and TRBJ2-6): SAVISQKPSRDICQRGTSLTIQCQVDSQVTMMFWYRQQPGQSLTLIATANQGSEATYESGFVIDKFPISRPNLTFSTLTVSNMSPEDSSIYLCSVEDPRESSGANVLTFGAGSRLTVL.

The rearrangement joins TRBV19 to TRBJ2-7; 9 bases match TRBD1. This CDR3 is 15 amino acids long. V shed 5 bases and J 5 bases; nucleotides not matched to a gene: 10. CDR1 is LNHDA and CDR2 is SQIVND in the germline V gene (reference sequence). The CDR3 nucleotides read TGTGCCAGTAGTCCGAGGACAGGGGTGTCCAACGAGCAGTACTTC. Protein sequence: CASSPRTGVSNEQYF.

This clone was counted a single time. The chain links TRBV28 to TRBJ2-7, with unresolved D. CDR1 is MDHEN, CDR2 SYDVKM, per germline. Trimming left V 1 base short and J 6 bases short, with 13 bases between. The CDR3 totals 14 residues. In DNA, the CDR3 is TGTGCCAGCAGTTTATTCTCAGAGGTTGGCGAGCAGTACTTC. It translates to CASSLFSEVGEQYF.

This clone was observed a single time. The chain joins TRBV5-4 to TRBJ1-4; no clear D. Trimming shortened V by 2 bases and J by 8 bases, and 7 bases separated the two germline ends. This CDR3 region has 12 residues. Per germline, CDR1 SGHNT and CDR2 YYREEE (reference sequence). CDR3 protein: CASSFGREKLFF. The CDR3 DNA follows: TGTGCCAGCAGCTTCGGGAGAGAAAAACTGTTTTTT.

This CDR3 reads CASSSIGGGQETQYF. CDR3 nucleotides: TGTGCCAGCAGCTCCATCGGCGGGGGACAAGAGACCCAGTACTTC. The chain joins TRBV7-9 to TRBJ2-5; 7 bases agree with TRBD2. Germline CDR1 is SEHNR and CDR2 is FQNEAQ (reference sequence). The V segment lost 4 bases and the J segment 2 bases; nucleotides outside the gene matches: 7. This CDR3 is built from 15 residues.

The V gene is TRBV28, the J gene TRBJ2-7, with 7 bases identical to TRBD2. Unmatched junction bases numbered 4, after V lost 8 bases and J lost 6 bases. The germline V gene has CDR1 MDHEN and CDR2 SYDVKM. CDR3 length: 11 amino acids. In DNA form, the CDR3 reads TGTGCCAGCGGACTAGTCGTCGAGCAGTACTTC. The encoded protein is CASGLVVEQYF.

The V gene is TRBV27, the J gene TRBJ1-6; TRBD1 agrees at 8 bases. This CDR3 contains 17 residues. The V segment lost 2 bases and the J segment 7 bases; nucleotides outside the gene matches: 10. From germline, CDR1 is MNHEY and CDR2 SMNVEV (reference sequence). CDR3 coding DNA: TGTGCCAGCAGTTTAAGATTCAGGGGGCTAGCAAATTCACCCCTCCACTTT. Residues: CASSLRFRGLANSPLHF.

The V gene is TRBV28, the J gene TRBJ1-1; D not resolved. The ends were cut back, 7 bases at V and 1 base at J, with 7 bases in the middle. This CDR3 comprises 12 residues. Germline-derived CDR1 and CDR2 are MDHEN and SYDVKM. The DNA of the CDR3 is TGTGCCAGCAAGGCGGGGAACACTGAAGCTTTCTTT. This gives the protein CASKAGNTEAFF.

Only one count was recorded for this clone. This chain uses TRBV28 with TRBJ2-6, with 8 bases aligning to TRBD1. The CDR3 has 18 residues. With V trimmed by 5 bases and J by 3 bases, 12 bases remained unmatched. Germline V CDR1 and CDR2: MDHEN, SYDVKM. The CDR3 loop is CASSRTSRGPGGANVLTF. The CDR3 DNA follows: TGTGCCAGCAGTCGGACGTCCAGGGGGCCTGGTGGGGCCAACGTCCTGACTTTC.

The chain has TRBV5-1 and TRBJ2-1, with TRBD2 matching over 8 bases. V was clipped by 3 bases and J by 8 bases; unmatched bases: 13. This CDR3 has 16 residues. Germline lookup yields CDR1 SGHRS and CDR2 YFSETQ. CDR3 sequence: CASSSPGGVGFDEQFF. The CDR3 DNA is TGCGCCAGCAGCTCACCCGGGGGGGTGGGTTTCGATGAGCAGTTCTTC.

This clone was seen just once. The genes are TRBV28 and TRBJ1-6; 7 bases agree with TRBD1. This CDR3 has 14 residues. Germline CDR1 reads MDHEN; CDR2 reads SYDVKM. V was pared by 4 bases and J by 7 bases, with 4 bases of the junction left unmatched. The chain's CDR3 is CASSSGTENSPLHF. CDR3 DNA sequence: TGTGCCAGCAGTTCCGGGACAGAGAATTCACCCCTCCACTTT.

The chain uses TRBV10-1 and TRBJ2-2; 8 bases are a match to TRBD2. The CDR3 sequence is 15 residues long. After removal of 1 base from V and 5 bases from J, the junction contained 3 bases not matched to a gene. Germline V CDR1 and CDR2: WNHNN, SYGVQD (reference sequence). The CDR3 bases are TGCGCCAGCAGTGAGTTGGCGGGGGGAACCGGGGAGCTGTTTTTT. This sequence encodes CASSELAGGTGELFF.

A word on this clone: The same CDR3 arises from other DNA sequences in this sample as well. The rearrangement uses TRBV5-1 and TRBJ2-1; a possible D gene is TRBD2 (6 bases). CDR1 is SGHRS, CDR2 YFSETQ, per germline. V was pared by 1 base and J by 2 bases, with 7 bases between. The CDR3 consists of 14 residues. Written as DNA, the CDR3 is TGCGCCAGCAGCTTGTCGGGAGCCTACAATGAGCAGTTCTTC. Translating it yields CASSLSGAYNEQFF.

The CDR3 sequence: CASSPQGNEKLFF. CDR3 bases: TGTGCCAGCAGTCCACAGGGGAATGAAAAACTGTTTTTT. The chain employs TRBV6-1 and TRBJ1-4; 7 bases are a match to TRBD1. V lost 5 bases, J lost 5 bases, and 2 bases stayed unmatched. This CDR3 has 13 amino acids. CDR1 is MNHNS, CDR2 SASEGT, per germline.